The 9 T cell receptor beta chains listed next were all sequenced from one sample in a study of cytotoxic CD8 clonotypes in ibrutinib-treated CLL. The table came from immunoSEQ multiplex PCR; TCRdb's copy has only in-frame clones and leaves some out. The sample has some 200,000 clones; 79% are singletons. The sequencing used PBMCs, collected after 12 months of ibrutinib treatment. The receptors shown here come from a human donor with chronic lymphocytic leukemia.

The genes are TRBV29-1 and TRBJ1-5; TRBD1 is a possible D gene (5 bases). Trimming took off 6 bases at V and 2 bases at J, with 17 bases between the two ends. CDR3 size: 15 residues. CDR1 SQVTM and CDR2 ANQGSEA come from the germline V gene. This chain's CDR3 is CSVSEGLLGNQPQHF. The CDR3 coding sequence is TGCAGCGTATCGGAGGGGCTTTTGGGCAATCAGCCCCAGCATTTT. The variable domain in full, with the rest retrieved from reference TRBV29-1 and TRBJ1-5, is SAVISQKPSRDICQRGTSLTIQCQVDSQVTMMFWYRQQPGQSLTLIATANQGSEATYESGFVIDKFPISRPNLTFSTLTVSNMSPEDSSIYLCSVSEGLLGNQPQHFGDGTRLSIL.

This chain uses TRBV6-6 with TRBJ1-2; D is ambiguous. The CDR3 is made up of 14 amino acids. V gave up 8 bases and J gave up 3 bases, with 16 bases separating them. Germline assignment: CDR1 MNHNY and CDR2 SVGAGI (reference sequence). The CDR3 sequence is CASGMTGRHYGYTF. The CDR3, as DNA: TGTGCCAGCGGAATGACGGGCAGACACTATGGCTACACCTTC.

This clone was seen a handful of times. The V gene is TRBV30, the J gene TRBJ2-4; TRBD1 aligns across 7 bases. In germline, CDR1 is GTSNPN, CDR2 SVGIG (reference sequence). The CDR3 has 13 residues. V dropped 1 base and J dropped 9; count of bases not matched to a gene: 6. CDR3 sequence reads: CAWSATGMGIQYF. As DNA, the CDR3 is TGTGCCTGGAGTGCGACAGGGATGGGCATTCAGTACTTC. Complete variable domain (other parts from reference TRBV30 and TRBJ2-4): SQTIHQWPATLVQPVGSPLSLECTVEGTSNPNLYWYRQAAGRGLQLLFYSVGIGQISSEVPQNLSASRPQDRQFILSSKKLLLSDSGFYLCAWSATGMGIQYFGAGTRLSVL.

The chain couples TRBV7-6 to TRBJ1-1; weak D call: TRBD1 (5 bases). Germline lookup yields CDR1 SGHVS and CDR2 FNYEAQ. The CDR3 consists of 12 residues. The V end was cut by 3 bases, the J end by 5 bases, with 7 bases between. CDR3 sequence reads: CASSLGETEAFF. In nucleotides, the CDR3 is TGTGCCAGCAGCTTGGGGGAAACTGAAGCTTTCTTT.

Written as DNA, the CDR3 is TGTGCCAGCAGCTTCCTGACAGGGGGCTACGAGCAGTACTTC. Its translation: CASSFLTGGYEQYF. The chain recombines TRBV5-6 with TRBJ2-7; TRBD1 aligns across 9 bases. The germline gives CDR1 SGHDT, CDR2 YYEEEE. CDR3 length: 14 residues. J gave up 3 bases and V 2 bases, and 3 bases lay outside the gene matches. Filled out from reference TRBV5-6 and TRBJ2-7, the complete variable domain reads DAGVTQSPTHLIKTRGQQVTLRCSPKSGHDTVSWYQQALGQGPQFIFQYYEEEERQRGNFPDRFSGHQFPNYSSELNVNALLLGDSALYLCASSFLTGGYEQYFGPGTRLTVT.

V is TRBV9 and J is TRBJ2-5; TRBD1 is a possible D gene (6 bases). This CDR3 has 14 amino acids. Between the trimmed V and J ends, which lost 0 bases and 4 bases, there was a span of 10 bases. Germline V gene data show CDR1 as SGDLS and CDR2 as YYNGEE. The CDR3 DNA reads TGTGCCAGCAGCGTAGCCAGGGGCGGAGAGACCCAGTACTTC. This encodes CASSVARGGETQYF.

The chain combines TRBV9 with TRBJ2-3; the match to TRBD2 covers 7 bases. The ends lost 4 bases at V and 2 bases at J; junction bases unmatched: 7. The CDR3 totals 15 residues. From germline, CDR1 is SGDLS and CDR2 YYNGEE. The CDR3 bases are TGTGCCAGCAGCCCCGGGACTACCTCCACAGATACGCAGTATTTT. It codes for CASSPGTTSTDTQYF.

This sequence joins TRBV7-6 and TRBJ2-7; 7 bases agree with TRBD1. Germline lookup yields CDR1 SGHVS and CDR2 FNYEAQ. The CDR3 extends over 16 amino acids. V shed 5 bases, J shed 0 bases, and the junction held 10 bases outside the gene matches. CDR3 region: CASSRGDSLISYEQYF. The DNA of the CDR3 is TGTGCCAGCAGCAGAGGGGACAGCTTGATCTCCTACGAGCAGTACTTC.

The chain combines TRBV5-6 with TRBJ2-3; TRBD2 aligns across 8 bases. V gave up 2 bases and J gave up 4 bases; unmatched junction bases: 9. From germline, CDR1 is SGHDT and CDR2 YYEEEE. This CDR3 comprises 16 residues. The CDR3 DNA reads as TGTGCCAGCAGCTTCCCGGGACTAGGTGGAGCAGATACGCAGTATTTT. This encodes CASSFPGLGGADTQYF.